The 8 T cell receptor beta chains below come from one sample, sequenced in a study of metastatic and nonmetastatic thyroid tumors. TCRdb reassembled clones from the PCR reads with MiXCR. The sample lists under 35,000 clones; approximately 25% were seen once. Prior to thyroid surgery, none of the patients had received any treatment. Input material: blood. These receptors were obtained from a female donor with papillary thyroid cancer or a benign thyroid nodule (not recorded which). Some clones in this sample may be carry-over from other donors' samples.

Many counts were recorded for this clone. The V call is TRBV11-2, the J call TRBJ2-5; D gene uncertain. The CDR3 is 13 residues long. Trimming removed 5 bases at V and 2 bases at J, with 9 bases between. Germline V gene sequence: CDR1 SGHAT, CDR2 FQNNGV. The CDR3 DNA sequence: TGTGCCAGCAGCCGCTCTGCTCAAGAGACCCAGTACTTC. Translating it yields CASSRSAQETQYF. Together with reference TRBV11-2 and TRBJ2-5, the CDR3 gives the full variable domain: EAGVAQSPRYKIIEKRQSVAFWCNPISGHATLYWYQQILGQGPKLLIQFQNNGVVDDSQLPKDRFSAERLKGVDSTLKIQPAKLEDSAVYLCASSRSAQETQYFGPGTRLLVL.

This clone was recorded a few times. This chain connects TRBV27 to TRBJ2-5; 11 bases match TRBD2. The V gene end was trimmed by 7 bases and the J gene end by 5 bases; junction bases not matched to a gene: 9. The CDR3 sequence is 15 residues long. The V gene's germline CDR1 is MNHEY and CDR2 SMNVEV (reference sequence). The CDR3 DNA follows: TGTGCCAGCACTCAGACTAGCGGGGCGGGGGAGACCCAGTACTTC. This gives the protein CASTQTSGAGETQYF.

This clone was seen ten or more times. The gene calls are TRBV28 and TRBJ2-7; no firm D call. Per germline, CDR1 MDHEN and CDR2 SYDVKM. The CDR3 extends over 11 amino acids. Deletions cut 7 bases from V and 3 bases from J, with 7 bases between. This chain's CDR3 is CASTLNYEQYF. The CDR3 DNA reads as TGTGCCAGCACGCTCAACTACGAGCAGTACTTC.

This clone was counted at least ten times. This chain connects TRBV3-1 to TRBJ2-5; D gene unclear. V lost 4 bases and J 1 base, leaving 7 bases between the germline ends. This CDR3 comprises 13 residues. In germline, CDR1 is LGHDT, CDR2 YNNKEL (reference sequence). DNA for the CDR3: TGTGCCAGCAGCCCCATGATCCAAGAGACCCAGTACTTC. Amino acid sequence: CASSPMIQETQYF.

This clone showed up many times. V is TRBV18 and J is TRBJ2-5, with D possibly being TRBD1 (5 bases). The CDR3 totals 13 residues. The germline gives CDR1 KGHSH, CDR2 LQKENI. The V end was cut by 5 bases, the J end by 5 bases, with 12 bases between. This CDR3 is CASSRGTQETQYF. The CDR3 nucleotides read TGTGCCAGCTCAAGGGGCACTCAGGAGACCCAGTACTTC.

This clone has at least ten counts. V usage is TRBV7-9 and J usage is TRBJ2-7, with no clear D. Trimming cost V 0 bases and J 5 bases, with 5 bases left between them. This CDR3 is built from 12 residues. Germline V CDR1 and CDR2: SEHNR, FQNEAQ (reference sequence). The CDR3 loop is CASSLAVHEQYF. CDR3 bases: TGTGCCAGCAGCTTAGCAGTCCACGAGCAGTACTTC.

This clone has more than one count but fewer than ten. The chain combines TRBV11-1 with TRBJ2-2, with a weak D call TRBD2 (6 bases). Germline V gene lookup returns CDR1 SGHAT and CDR2 FQDESV (reference sequence). The CDR3 is made up of 16 amino acids. Trimming removed 1 base at V and 4 bases at J, with 13 bases between. CDR3 in DNA: TGTGCCAGCAGCTTAGTTTTACTAGCTTCCACCGGGGAGCTGTTTTTT. It encodes CASSLVLLASTGELFF.

The CDR3 sequence is CASSSSSYTLYEQYF. DNA for the CDR3: TGCGCCAGCAGCTCTTCCAGTTACACCCTCTACGAGCAGTACTTC. The rearrangement uses TRBV5-1 and TRBJ2-7; D is ambiguous. Trimming took 3 bases from V and 3 from J, leaving 16 bases between them. The CDR3 consists of 15 residues. Germline V gene sequence: CDR1 SGHRS, CDR2 YFSETQ.